This T cell receptor beta chain was sequenced during a study of blood T cell repertoires in COVID-19. Study-wide background: The samples span acute and convalescent COVID-19 from the United States, Italy and Spain.

Authors' analysis steps: Quantification of nucleated cells was approximated via reference gene primer amplification. Assay used: immunoSEQ multiplex PCR; TCRdb lists only in-frame clones, some missing. V and J calls and clone size are as listed in that table; D and trimming were resolved from the DNA. The sample records around 60,000 clones, roughly 70% being singletons. Germline loops: CDR1 GTSNPN, CDR2 SVGIG (reference sequence). The trim removed 3 bases at V and 1 base at J, leaving 0 bases unmatched. This CDR3 spans 13 amino acids. The material sequenced was peripheral blood. This rearrangement joins TRBV30 to TRBJ2-7, with 10 positions matching TRBD1. The receptor comes from a woman aged 45-60 years with active or convalescent COVID-19. DNA for the CDR3: TGTGCCTGGAGGGGACAGGGGTCCTACGAGCAGTACTTC. This codes for CAWRGQGSYEQYF.